This T cell receptor beta chain was sequenced for a study of control samples from healthy donors and cancer patients. The table came from immunoSEQ multiplex PCR; TCRdb's copy has only in-frame clones and leaves some out. In the table there are approximately 94,000 clones, around 85% of which are singletons. This CDR3 has 18 amino acids. Germline CDR1 is MDHEN and CDR2 is SYDVKM. V was pared by 5 bases and J by 6 bases, with 21 bases of the junction left unmatched. The sequenced material came from PBMCs. This sequence was found in a man between 65 and 79 years old with lung cancer. This chain links TRBV28 with TRBJ2-7; TRBD1 agrees at 8 bases. This CDR3 reads CASSPSYLARGLSGEQYF. The CDR3 DNA follows: TGTGCCAGCAGTCCCTCATACCTCGCCAGGGGGCTCTCAGGCGAGCAGTACTTC.